The present T cell receptor beta chain was sequenced within a study of control samples from healthy donors and cancer patients. V was pared by 3 bases and J by 3 bases, with 11 bases between. Per the germline V gene, CDR1 is KGHSH and CDR2 is LQKENI. The CDR3 consists of 15 residues. Data came from immunoSEQ multiplex PCR; TCRdb stores just in-frame clones and leaves some out. This table holds about 120,000 clones, around 92% found once. The chain joins TRBV18 to TRBJ2-2; D not resolved. The receptor was derived from an elderly man with head and neck cancer. The sample was PBMCs. CDR3 protein: CASSPRVSDTGELFF. The CDR3, as DNA: TGTGCCAGCTCACCTCGGGTCTCAGACACCGGGGAGCTGTTTTTT.